This T cell receptor (beta chain) is drawn from a study of blood T cell repertoires in COVID-19. Study information: There were acute and convalescent COVID-19 samples, and they came from the United States, Italy and Spain. PBMCs, B-cell-depleted T cells, or T cells provided the cDNA or gDNA that made up the material.

Germline CDR1 is SGHTA and CDR2 is FQGTGA. J lost 10 bases, V lost 5 bases, and 13 bases had no gene match. The CDR3 runs to 16 residues. Per the original data handling: Scientists estimated how many nucleated cells there were by amplifying reference gene primers. Here immunoSEQ multiplex PCR was the method, and the copy in TCRdb shows in-frame clones only, minus some. Clone size and the V and J calls come from that table; the DNA yielded D and trimming. The sample records more than 45,000 clones, roughly nine tenths being singletons. The genes are TRBV7-3 and TRBJ2-1; TRBD2 matches at 11 bases. The sample consisted of peripheral blood. The TCR sequence derives from a human donor in a cohort sampled during active COVID-19. The CDR3 reads CASSTEGSSGRDEQFF. The DNA for the CDR3 is TGTGCCAGCAGCACAGAGGGGAGTAGCGGGAGGGACGAGCAGTTCTTC.